The clone carrying this T cell receptor (beta chain) was observed a handful of times. A read error is possible here, since a much larger clone lies one base away. This record comes from a study of CD8+CD57+ T cells in acquired aplastic anemia. Study information: Quantities of DNA derived from sorted CD4+ and CD8+ cells averaged 3.2 ug.

The germline gives CDR1 SGHTA, CDR2 FQGNSA. The CDR3 loop spans 16 amino acids. According to the study, genomic DNA was the template for TCR beta VDJ and CDR3 profiling. TCRdb reprocessed the reads with MiXCR, giving one entry per CDR3 protein. Counted here are a few hundred thousand distinct CDR3 sequences, 40% to 60% occurring once; the ten biggest clones make up 20%. The patients chosen for sequencing had shown expansion of CD8+CD57+ cells (detected by flow cytometry). The sequence derives from a human donor with aplastic anemia. The V and J genes are TRBV7-2 and TRBJ1-3; a weak D match, TRBD1 (6 bases). Sequences were obtained from sorted CD4+, CD8+, or CD8+CD57+ T cells (not recorded which) from PBMCs. The DNA of the CDR3 is TGTGCCAGCAGCTCCCTGGGGGCAGGGTCTGGAAACACCATATGTTTT. Protein product: CASSSLGAGSGNTICF.